The TCR beta chain described here comes from a study of beta chain features in type 1 diabetes. Overall study findings and caveats: Within each of all four CD4+ subsets, Type 1 diabetes patients had TCRB CDR3s that were moderately but significantly shorter.

This clone has only a few counts. Its matching antigen is unknown. By way of CD45RO/CCR7/CD25/CD127/CD95/CD27, the CD4+ regulatory, stem cell-like memory, central memory and naive cells were sorted. The purity of all sorted populations exceeded 95%. Germline V lookup: CDR1 SGHTA, CDR2 FQGNSA. V shed 6 bases, J shed 4 bases, and the junction held 14 bases outside the gene matches. The length of the CDR3 is 17 residues. All of the isolated RNA was reverse transcribed, so expressed TCRB transcripts were sequenced. Samples of naive, central memory and regulatory T cells yielded a mean of about 3.4 million reads. This table comes from immunoSEQ multiplex PCR, and its TCRdb copy is limited to in-frame clones, with some not included. The table shows a few hundred thousand clones, with 11% to 15% occurring only once.

V is TRBV7-2 and J is TRBJ1-3, with TRBD1 identical over 8 bases. This receptor was taken from a man aged 30 to 45 in good health. The specimen was central memory CD4+ T cells from blood. The CDR3 here is CASRPGTGLTGGNTIYF. For the CDR3, the DNA is TGTGCCAGCAGGCCCGGGACAGGCCTAACCGGCGGAAACACCATATATTTT.